The clone carrying this T cell receptor beta chain appeared a single time. Its antigen is still unknown. The data were obtained in a study of cytomegalovirus exposure and HLA in healthy donors. The study, taken as a whole, reports: Cytomegalovirus-associated TCR beta chains were listed, numbering 164.

The primer mix had 60 Vbeta and 13 Jbeta primers. Generated by immunoSEQ multiplex PCR, the TCRdb table keeps only in-frame clones and is missing some. The data contain about 150,000 clones, roughly 80% of them singletons. The sequence derives from a woman aged 40 to 55 in good health and CMV-seropositive. Sequenced input: PBMCs.

CDR3 nucleotide sequence: TGCGCCAGCAGCCAAGATAGTGGTATCGACAATGAGCAGTTCTTC. Amino acid sequence: CASSQDSGIDNEQFF. V is TRBV4-3 and J is TRBJ2-1; D remains unclear. Between the trimmed V and J ends, which lost 0 bases and 5 bases, there was a span of 11 bases. The CDR3 totals 15 residues. CDR1 and CDR2 from the germline V gene are LGHNA and YSLEER.